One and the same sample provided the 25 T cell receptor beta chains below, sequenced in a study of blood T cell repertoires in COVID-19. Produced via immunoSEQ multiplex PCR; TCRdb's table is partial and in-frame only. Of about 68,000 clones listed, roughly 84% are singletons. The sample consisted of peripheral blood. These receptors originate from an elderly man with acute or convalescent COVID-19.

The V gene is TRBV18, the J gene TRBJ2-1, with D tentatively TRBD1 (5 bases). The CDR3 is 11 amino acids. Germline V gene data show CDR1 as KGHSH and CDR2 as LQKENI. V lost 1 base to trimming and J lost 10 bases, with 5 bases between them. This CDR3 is CASSPRTEQFF. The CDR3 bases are TGTGCCAGCTCACCACGGACAGAGCAGTTCTTC.

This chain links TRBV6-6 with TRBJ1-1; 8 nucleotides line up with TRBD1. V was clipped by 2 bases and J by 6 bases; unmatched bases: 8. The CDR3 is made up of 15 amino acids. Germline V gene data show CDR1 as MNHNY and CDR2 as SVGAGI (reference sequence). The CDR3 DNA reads TGTGCCAGCAGTTACCGACAGGGGAGGGATTCTGAAGCTTTCTTT. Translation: CASSYRQGRDSEAFF.

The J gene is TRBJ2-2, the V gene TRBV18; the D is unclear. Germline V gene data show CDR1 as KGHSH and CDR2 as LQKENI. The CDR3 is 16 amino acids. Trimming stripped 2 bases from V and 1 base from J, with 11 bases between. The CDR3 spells CASSPWQEMNTGELFF. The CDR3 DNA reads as TGTGCCAGCTCACCATGGCAGGAAATGAACACCGGGGAGCTGTTTTTT.

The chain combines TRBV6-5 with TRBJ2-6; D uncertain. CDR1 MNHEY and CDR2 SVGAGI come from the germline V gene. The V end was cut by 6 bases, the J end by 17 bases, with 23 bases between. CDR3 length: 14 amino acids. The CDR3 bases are TGTGCCAGCAGGGATACCCAGGCCAGGCCCCGTTTGACTTTC. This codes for CASRDTQARPRLTF.

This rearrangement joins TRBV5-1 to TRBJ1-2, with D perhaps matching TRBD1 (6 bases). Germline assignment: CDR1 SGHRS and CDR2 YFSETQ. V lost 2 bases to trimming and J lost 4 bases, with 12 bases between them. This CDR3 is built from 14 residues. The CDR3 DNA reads TGCGCCAGCAGCTTACAGGGACAAGCCTATGGCTACACCTTC. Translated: CASSLQGQAYGYTF.

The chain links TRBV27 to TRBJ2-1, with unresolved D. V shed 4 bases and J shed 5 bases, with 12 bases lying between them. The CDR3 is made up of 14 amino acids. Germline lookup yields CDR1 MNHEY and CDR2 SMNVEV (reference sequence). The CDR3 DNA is TGTGCCAGCAGTTACCGGAGAAACGACAATGAGCAGTTCTTC. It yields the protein CASSYRRNDNEQFF.

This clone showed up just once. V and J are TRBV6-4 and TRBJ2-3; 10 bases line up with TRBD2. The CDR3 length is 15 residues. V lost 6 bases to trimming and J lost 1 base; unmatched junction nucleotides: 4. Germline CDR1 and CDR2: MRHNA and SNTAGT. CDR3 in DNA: TGTGCCAGCAGCGCCGGGACTAGCGGCACAGATACGCAGTATTTT. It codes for CASSAGTSGTDTQYF.

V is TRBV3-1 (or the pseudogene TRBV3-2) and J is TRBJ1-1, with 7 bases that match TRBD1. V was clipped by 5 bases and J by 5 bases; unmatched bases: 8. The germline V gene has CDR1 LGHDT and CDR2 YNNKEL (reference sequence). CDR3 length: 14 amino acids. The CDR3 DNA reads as TGTGCCAGCAGCAATACGGGACAGTGGACTGAAGCTTTCTTT. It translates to CASSNTGQWTEAFF.

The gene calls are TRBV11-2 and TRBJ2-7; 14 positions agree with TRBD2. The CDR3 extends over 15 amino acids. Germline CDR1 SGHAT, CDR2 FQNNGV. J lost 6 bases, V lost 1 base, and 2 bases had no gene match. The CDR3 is CASSLGTSGRTEQYF. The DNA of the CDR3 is TGTGCCAGCAGCTTAGGGACTAGCGGGAGGACCGAGCAGTACTTC.

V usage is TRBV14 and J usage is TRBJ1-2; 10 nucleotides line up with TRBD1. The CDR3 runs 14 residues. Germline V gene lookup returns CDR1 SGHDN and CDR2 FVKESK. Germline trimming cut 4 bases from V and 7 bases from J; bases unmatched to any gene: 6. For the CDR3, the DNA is TGTGCCAGCAGCCCGGACAGGGGGAGAGGTGGCTACACCTTC. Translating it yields CASSPDRGRGGYTF. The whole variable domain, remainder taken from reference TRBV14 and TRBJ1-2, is EAGVTQFPSHSVIEKGQTVTLRCDPISGHDNLYWYRRVMGKEIKFLLHFVKESKQDESGMPNNRFLAERTGGTYSTLKVQPAELEDSGVYFCASSPDRGRGGYTFGSGTRLTVV.

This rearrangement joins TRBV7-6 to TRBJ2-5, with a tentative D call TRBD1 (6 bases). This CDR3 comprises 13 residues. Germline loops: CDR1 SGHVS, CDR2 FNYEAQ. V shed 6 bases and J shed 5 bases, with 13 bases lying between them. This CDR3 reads CASRGGHWETQYF. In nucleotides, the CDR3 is TGTGCCAGCAGAGGGGGACACTGGGAGACCCAGTACTTC.

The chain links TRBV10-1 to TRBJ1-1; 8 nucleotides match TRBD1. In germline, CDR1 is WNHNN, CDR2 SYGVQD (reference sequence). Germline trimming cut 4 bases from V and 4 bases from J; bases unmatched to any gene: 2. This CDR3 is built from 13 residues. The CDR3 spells CASSADRVTEAFF. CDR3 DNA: TGCGCCAGCAGTGCGGACAGGGTCACTGAAGCTTTCTTT.

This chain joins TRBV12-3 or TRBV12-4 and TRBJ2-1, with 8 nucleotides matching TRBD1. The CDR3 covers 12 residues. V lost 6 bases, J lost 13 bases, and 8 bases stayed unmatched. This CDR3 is CASSEDREKQFF. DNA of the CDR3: TGTGCCAGCAGCGAGGACAGGGAGAAACAGTTCTTC.

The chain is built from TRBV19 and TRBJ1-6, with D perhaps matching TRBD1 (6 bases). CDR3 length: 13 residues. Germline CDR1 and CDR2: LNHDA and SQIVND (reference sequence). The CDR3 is CASLSPGTRSLHF. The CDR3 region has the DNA TGTGCAAGTCTCTCACCCGGGACACGGTCCCTCCACTTT. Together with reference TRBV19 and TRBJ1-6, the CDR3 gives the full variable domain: DGGITQSPKYLFRKEGQNVTLSCEQNLNHDAMYWYRQDPGQGLRLIYYSQIVNDFQKGDIAEGYSVSREKKESFPLTVTSAQKNPTAFYLCASLSPGTRSLHFGNGTRLTVT.

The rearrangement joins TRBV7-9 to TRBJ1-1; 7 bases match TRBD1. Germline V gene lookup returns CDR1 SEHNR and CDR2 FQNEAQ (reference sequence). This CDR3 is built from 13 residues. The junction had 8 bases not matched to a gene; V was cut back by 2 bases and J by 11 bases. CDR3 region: CASSLSWDSSAFF. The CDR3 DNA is TGTGCCAGCAGCTTATCCTGGGACAGTAGCGCTTTCTTT.

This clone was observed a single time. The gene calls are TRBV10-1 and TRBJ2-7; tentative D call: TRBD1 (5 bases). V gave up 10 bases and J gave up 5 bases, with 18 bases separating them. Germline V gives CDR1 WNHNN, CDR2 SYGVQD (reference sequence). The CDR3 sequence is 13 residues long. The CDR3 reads CATSTAQTHEQYF. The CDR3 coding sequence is TGCGCCACCTCGACAGCCCAAACTCACGAGCAGTACTTC.

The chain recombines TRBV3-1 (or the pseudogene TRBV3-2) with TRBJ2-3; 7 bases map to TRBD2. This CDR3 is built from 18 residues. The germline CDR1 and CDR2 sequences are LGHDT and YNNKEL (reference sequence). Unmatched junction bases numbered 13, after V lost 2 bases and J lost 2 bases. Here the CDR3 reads CASSQWDLLLAATDTQYF. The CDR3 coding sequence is TGTGCCAGCAGCCAATGGGACTTGCTCCTAGCGGCCACAGATACGCAGTATTTT.

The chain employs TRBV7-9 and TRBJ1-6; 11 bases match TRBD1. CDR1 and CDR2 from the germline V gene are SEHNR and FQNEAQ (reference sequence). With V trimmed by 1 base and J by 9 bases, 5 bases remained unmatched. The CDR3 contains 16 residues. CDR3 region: CASSLGFGTGGSPLHF. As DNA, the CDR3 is TGTGCCAGCAGCTTAGGGTTTGGGACAGGGGGTTCACCCCTCCACTTT. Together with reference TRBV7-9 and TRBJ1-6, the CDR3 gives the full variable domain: DTGVSQNPRHKITKRGQNVTFRCDPISEHNRLYWYRQTLGQGPEFLTYFQNEAQLEKSRLLSDRFSAERPKGSFSTLEIQRTEQGDSAMYLCASSLGFGTGGSPLHFGNGTRLTVT.

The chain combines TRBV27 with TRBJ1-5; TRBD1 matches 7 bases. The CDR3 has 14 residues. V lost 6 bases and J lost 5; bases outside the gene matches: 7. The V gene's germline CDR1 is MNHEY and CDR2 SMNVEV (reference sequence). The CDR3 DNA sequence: TGTGCCAGCAGGACTGACAGGGCGGATCAGCCCCAGCATTTT. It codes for CASRTDRADQPQHF.

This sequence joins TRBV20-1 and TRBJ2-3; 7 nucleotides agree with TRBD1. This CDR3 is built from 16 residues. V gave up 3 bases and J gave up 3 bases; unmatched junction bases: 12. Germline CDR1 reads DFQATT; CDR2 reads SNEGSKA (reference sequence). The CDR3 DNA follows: TGCAGTGCTAGTGATCAAGGGGCAGGGGGAACAGATACGCAGTATTTT. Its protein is CSASDQGAGGTDTQYF.

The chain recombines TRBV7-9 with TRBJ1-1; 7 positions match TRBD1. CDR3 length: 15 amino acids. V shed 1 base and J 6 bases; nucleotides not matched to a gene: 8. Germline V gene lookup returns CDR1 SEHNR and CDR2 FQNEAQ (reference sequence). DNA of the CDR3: TGTGCCAGCAGCTTAGGAGGACAGGAAAGGGCTGAAGCTTTCTTT. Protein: CASSLGGQERAEAFF. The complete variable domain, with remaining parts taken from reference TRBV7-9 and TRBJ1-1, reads DTGVSQNPRHKITKRGQNVTFRCDPISEHNRLYWYRQTLGQGPEFLTYFQNEAQLEKSRLLSDRFSAERPKGSFSTLEIQRTEQGDSAMYLCASSLGGQERAEAFFGQGTRLTVV.

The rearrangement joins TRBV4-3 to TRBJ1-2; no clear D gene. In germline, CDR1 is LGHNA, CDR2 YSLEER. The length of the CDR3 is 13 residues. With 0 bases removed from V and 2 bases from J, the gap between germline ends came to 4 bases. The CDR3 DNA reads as TGCGCCAGCAGCCAAGAGCAGAACTATGGCTACACCTTC. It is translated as CASSQEQNYGYTF.

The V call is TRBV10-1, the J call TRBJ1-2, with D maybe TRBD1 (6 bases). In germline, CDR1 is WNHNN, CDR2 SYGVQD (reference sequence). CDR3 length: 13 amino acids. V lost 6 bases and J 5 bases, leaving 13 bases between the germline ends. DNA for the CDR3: TGCGCCAGCAGGGGGGCAGGCATTTATGGCTACACCTTC. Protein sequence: CASRGAGIYGYTF.

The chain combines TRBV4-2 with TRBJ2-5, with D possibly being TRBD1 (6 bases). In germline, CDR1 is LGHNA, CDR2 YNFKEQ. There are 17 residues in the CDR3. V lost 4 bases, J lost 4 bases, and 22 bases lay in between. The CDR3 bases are TGTGCCAGCAGCCGACGGGACACCATTCCCTGGGGAGAGACCCAGTACTTC. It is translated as CASSRRDTIPWGETQYF.

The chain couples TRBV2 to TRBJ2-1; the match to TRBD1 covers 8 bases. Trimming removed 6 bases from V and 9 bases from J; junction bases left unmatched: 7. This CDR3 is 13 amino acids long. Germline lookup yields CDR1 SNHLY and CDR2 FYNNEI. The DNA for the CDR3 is TGTGCCAGCAGGGAGACAGGGGTTGTTGAGCAGTTCTTC. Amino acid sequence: CASRETGVVEQFF.